A single TCR beta chain is shown here with its context. This entry comes from a study of blood T cell repertoires in COVID-19. Study details: Acute and convalescent COVID-19 samples came from the United States, Italy and Spain. T cells, B-cell-depleted T cells, or PBMCs provided the cDNA or gDNA that served as material.

Unmatched junction bases numbered 4, after V lost 5 bases and J lost 4 bases. CDR1 and CDR2 from the germline V gene are KGHDR and SFDVKD. This CDR3 contains 13 residues. Using immunoSEQ multiplex PCR, the repertoire was profiled, and TCRdb retains in-frame clones only, with some absent. The table records roughly 290,000 clones, 90% of them present only once. Adults between roughly 18 and 90 years of age took part from more than 20 US areas. Each participant's cohort was designated according to participant-reported clinical history. The source is a woman aged 18-29 years with acute COVID-19. The chain is built from TRBV24-1 and TRBJ2-7, with TRBD2 matching 7 bases. Material: PBMCs or T cells enriched from blood (not recorded which). DNA for the CDR3: TGTGCCACCAGTGGGTGGGAGGGATACGAGCAGTACTTC. Translation: CATSGWEGYEQYF.